These 8 T cell receptor beta chains originate from one sample sequenced in a study of T cell responses to AZD1222 COVID-19 vaccine. TCRdb's table, derived via immunoSEQ multiplex PCR, lists solely in-frame clones and lacks some. The sample holds 40,000 to 45,000 clones, roughly 78% seen once. The source material was peripheral blood, sampled 28 days after the second dose of the MenACWY control vaccine. The receptors originated from an adult who received the MenACWY meningococcal vaccine as a control.

The rearrangement joins TRBV9 to TRBJ1-5, with TRBD1 as a possible D gene (5 bases). With 1 base removed from V and 7 bases from J, the gap between germline ends came to 15 bases. CDR1 SGDLS and CDR2 YYNGEE come from the germline V gene. The CDR3 consists of 15 residues. The CDR3 loop is CASSVTWDEGQPQHF. The DNA for the CDR3 is TGTGCCAGCAGCGTAACTTGGGACGAGGGACAGCCCCAGCATTTT.

The sample holds one count of this clone. The chain links TRBV30 to TRBJ1-2, with 10 bases aligning to TRBD1. The ends lost 1 base at V and 2 bases at J; junction bases unmatched: 7. Germline values: CDR1 GTSNPN, CDR2 SVGIG (reference sequence). This CDR3 is 16 amino acids long. DNA for the CDR3: TGTGCCTGGAGTGGTCTATGGACAGGGGGGAACTATGGCTACACCTTC. Its translation is CAWSGLWTGGNYGYTF.

CDR3: CASSSSGTGGAGAEAFF. The DNA for the CDR3 is TGCGCCAGCAGCTCCTCCGGGACAGGGGGCGCAGGGGCTGAAGCTTTCTTT. The gene calls are TRBV5-1 and TRBJ1-1, with 12 nucleotides matching TRBD1. The CDR3 totals 17 residues. With V trimmed by 3 bases and J by 6 bases, 12 bases remained unmatched. From germline, CDR1 is SGHRS and CDR2 YFSETQ.

This chain links TRBV6-5 with TRBJ2-5, with a tentative D call TRBD1 (6 bases). CDR1 is MNHEY and CDR2 is SVGAGI in the germline V gene. CDR3 length: 15 residues. V was trimmed by 5 bases and J by 4 bases, leaving 17 bases between them. In DNA form, the CDR3 reads TGTGCCAGCAGTCGTAATCCAGGGGTTGGAGAGACCCAGTACTTC. The encoded protein is CASSRNPGVGETQYF.

The chain combines TRBV4-2 with TRBJ1-2, with D possibly being TRBD1 (5 bases). V was shortened by 5 bases and J by 8 bases, with 21 bases between the two germline ends. The CDR3 spans 15 residues. Germline CDR1 LGHNA, CDR2 YNFKEQ. This CDR3 reads CASSTTGTPKSGYTF. Written as DNA, the CDR3 is TGTGCCAGCAGCACCACCGGGACCCCCAAGAGCGGCTACACCTTC.

This clone has just one count. The chain combines TRBV28 with TRBJ2-5; D call uncertain. This CDR3 is built from 15 residues. Germline-derived CDR1 and CDR2 are MDHEN and SYDVKM. The V end was cut by 8 bases, the J end by 0 bases, with 16 bases between. CDR3 sequence: CASSHHVLYQETQYF. CDR3 sequence (DNA): TGTGCCAGCTCCCACCACGTTCTGTACCAAGAGACCCAGTACTTC. Using reference TRBV28 and TRBJ2-5 for the parts outside the CDR3, the full variable domain is DVKVTQSSRYLVKRTGEKVFLECVQDMDHENMFWYRQDPGLGLRLIYFSYDVKMKEKGDIPEGYSVSREKKERFSLILESASTNQTSMYLCASSHHVLYQETQYFGPGTRLLVL.

The rearrangement joins TRBV18 to TRBJ2-1; 9 nucleotides match TRBD1. Unmatched junction bases numbered 16, after V lost 6 bases and J lost 4 bases. The CDR3 is 18 amino acids. Germline V gives CDR1 KGHSH, CDR2 LQKENI. The CDR3 region has the DNA TGTGCCAGCTCGCTAAAAGCCGGGACAGGGAGTTGGTACAATGAGCAGTTCTTC. Translation gives CASSLKAGTGSWYNEQFF. The variable domain in full, with the rest retrieved from reference TRBV18 and TRBJ2-1, is NAGVMQNPRHLVRRRGQEARLRCSPMKGHSHVYWYRQLPEEGLKFMVYLQKENIIDESGMPKERFSAEFPKEGPSILRIQQVVRGDSAAYFCASSLKAGTGSWYNEQFFGPGTRLTVL.

The rearrangement links TRBV7-8 to TRBJ1-5; TRBD1 matches 9 bases. Germline V lookup: CDR1 SGHVS, CDR2 FQNEAQ. The CDR3 length is 14 residues. Trimming removed 8 bases from V and 7 bases from J; junction bases left unmatched: 9. The chain's CDR3 is CASGTGTGNQPQHF. The CDR3 DNA follows: TGTGCCAGCGGTACCGGGACAGGGAACCAGCCCCAGCATTTT.